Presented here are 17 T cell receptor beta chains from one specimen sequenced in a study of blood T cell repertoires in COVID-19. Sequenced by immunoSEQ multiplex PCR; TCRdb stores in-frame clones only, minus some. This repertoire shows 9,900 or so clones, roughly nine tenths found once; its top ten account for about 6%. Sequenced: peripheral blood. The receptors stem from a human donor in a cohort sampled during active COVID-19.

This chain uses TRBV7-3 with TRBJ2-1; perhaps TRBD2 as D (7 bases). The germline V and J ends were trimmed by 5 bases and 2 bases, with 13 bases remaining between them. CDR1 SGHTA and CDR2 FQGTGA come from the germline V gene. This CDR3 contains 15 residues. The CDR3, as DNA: TGTGCCAGCAGCATGGACGGGGGGCCCTACAATGAGCAGTTCTTC. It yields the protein CASSMDGGPYNEQFF. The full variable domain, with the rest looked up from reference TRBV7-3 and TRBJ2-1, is GAGVSQTPSNKVTEKGKYVELRCDPISGHTALYWYRQSLGQGPEFLIYFQGTGAADDSGLPNDRFFAVRPEGSVSTLKIQRTERGDSAVYLCASSMDGGPYNEQFFGPGTRLTVL.

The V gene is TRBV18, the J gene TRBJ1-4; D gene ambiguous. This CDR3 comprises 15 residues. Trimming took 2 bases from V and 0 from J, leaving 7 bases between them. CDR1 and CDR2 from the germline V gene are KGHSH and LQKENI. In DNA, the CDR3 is TGTGCCAGCTCACCAGTCGGGGCAACTAATGAAAAACTGTTTTTT. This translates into CASSPVGATNEKLFF.

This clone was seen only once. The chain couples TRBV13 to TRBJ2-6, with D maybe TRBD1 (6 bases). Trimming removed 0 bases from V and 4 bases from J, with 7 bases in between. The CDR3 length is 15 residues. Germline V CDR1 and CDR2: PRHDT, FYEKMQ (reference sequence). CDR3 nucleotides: TGTGCCAGCAGCTTAGGAGGGACAGGGGCCAACGTCCTGACTTTC. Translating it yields CASSLGGTGANVLTF.

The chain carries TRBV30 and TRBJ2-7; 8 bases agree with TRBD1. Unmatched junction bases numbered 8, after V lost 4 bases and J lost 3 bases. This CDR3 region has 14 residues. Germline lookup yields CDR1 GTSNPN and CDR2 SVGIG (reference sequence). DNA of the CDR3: TGTGCCTGGAACCCGGGACAGGCTTTCTACGAGCAGTACTTC. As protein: CAWNPGQAFYEQYF.

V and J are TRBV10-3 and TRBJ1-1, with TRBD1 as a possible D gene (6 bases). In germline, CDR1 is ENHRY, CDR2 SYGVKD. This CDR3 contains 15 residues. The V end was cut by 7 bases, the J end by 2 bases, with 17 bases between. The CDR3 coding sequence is TGTGCCATCAAGGGGAGCGGGGGCCCTAACACTGAAGCTTTCTTT. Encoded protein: CAIKGSGGPNTEAFF.

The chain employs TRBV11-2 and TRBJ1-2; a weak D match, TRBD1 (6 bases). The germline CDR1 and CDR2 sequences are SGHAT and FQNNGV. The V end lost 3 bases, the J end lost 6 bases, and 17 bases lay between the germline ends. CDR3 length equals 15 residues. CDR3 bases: TGTGCCAGCAGCTTGCACCACAGGGCACCTAATGGCTACACCTTC. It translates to CASSLHHRAPNGYTF.

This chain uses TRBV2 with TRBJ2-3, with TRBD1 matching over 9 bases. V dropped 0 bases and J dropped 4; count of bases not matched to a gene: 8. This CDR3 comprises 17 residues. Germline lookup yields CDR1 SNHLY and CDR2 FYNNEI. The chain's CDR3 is CASSEAMPGQGPDTQYF. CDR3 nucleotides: TGTGCCAGCAGTGAAGCGATGCCGGGACAGGGACCAGATACGCAGTATTTT.

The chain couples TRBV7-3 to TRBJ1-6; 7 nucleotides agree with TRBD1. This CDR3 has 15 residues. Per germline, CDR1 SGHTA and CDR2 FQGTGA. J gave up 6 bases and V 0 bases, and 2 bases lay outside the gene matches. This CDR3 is CASSLTGQLNSPLHF. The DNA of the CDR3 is TGTGCCAGCAGCTTAACGGGACAGCTTAATTCACCCCTCCACTTT.

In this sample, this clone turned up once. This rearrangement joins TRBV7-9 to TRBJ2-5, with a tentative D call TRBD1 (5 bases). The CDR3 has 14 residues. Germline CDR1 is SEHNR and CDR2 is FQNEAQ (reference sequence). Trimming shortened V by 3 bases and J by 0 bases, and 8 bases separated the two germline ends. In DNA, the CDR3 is TGTGCCAGCAGCTTGCGCAGGGACCAAGAGACCCAGTACTTC. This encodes CASSLRRDQETQYF. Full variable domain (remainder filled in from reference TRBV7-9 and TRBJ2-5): DTGVSQNPRHKITKRGQNVTFRCDPISEHNRLYWYRQTLGQGPEFLTYFQNEAQLEKSRLLSDRFSAERPKGSFSTLEIQRTEQGDSAMYLCASSLRRDQETQYFGPGTRLLVL.

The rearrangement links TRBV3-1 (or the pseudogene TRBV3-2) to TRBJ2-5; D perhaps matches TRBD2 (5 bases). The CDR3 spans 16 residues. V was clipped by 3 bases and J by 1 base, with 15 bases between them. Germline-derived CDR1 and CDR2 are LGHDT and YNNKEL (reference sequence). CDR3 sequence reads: CASSQPATNLQETQYF. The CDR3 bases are TGTGCCAGCAGCCAGCCGGCGACTAACCTCCAAGAGACCCAGTACTTC.

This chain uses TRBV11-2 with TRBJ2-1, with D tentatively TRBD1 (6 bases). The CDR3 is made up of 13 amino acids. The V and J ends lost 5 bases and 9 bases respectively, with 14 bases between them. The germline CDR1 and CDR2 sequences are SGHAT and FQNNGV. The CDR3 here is CASSRRDKVEQFF. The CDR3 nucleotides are TGTGCCAGCAGCCGCCGGGACAAAGTTGAGCAGTTCTTC.

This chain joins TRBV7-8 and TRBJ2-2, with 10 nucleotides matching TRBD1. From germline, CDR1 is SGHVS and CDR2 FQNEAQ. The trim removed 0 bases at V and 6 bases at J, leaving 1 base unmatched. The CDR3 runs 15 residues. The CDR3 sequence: CASSLADRGAGELFF. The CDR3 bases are TGTGCCAGCAGCTTAGCGGACAGGGGGGCCGGGGAGCTGTTTTTT. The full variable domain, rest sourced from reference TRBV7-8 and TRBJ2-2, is GAGVSQSPRYKVAKRGQDVALRCDPISGHVSLFWYQQALGQGPEFLTYFQNEAQLDKSGLPSDRFFAERPEGSVSTLKIQRTQQEDSAVYLCASSLADRGAGELFFGEGSRLTVL.

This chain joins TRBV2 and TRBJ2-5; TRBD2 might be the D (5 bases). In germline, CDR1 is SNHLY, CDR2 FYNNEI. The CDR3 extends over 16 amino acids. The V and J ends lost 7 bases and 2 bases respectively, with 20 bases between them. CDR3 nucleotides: TGTGCCAGCAAGAAATCATGGAGGACTGGTCAAGAGACCCAGTACTTC. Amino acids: CASKKSWRTGQETQYF.

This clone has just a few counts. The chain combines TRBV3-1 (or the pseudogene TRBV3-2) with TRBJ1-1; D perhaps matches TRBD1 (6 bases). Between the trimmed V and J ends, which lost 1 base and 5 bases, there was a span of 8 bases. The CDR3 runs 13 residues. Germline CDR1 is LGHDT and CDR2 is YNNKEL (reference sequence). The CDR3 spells CASSQAGVTEAFF. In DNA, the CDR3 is TGTGCCAGCAGCCAAGCAGGGGTTACTGAAGCTTTCTTT.

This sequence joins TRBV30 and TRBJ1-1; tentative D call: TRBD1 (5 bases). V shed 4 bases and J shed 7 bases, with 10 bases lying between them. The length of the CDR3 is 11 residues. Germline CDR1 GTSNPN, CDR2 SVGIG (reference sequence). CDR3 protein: CAWKSTVEAFF. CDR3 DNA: TGTGCCTGGAAGTCGACAGTTGAAGCTTTCTTT.

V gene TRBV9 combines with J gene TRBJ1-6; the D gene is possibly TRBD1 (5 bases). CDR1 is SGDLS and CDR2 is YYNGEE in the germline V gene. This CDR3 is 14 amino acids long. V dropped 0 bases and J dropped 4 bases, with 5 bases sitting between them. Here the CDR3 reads CASSVGQYNSPLHF. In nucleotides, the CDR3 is TGTGCCAGCAGCGTAGGACAGTATAATTCACCCCTCCACTTT.

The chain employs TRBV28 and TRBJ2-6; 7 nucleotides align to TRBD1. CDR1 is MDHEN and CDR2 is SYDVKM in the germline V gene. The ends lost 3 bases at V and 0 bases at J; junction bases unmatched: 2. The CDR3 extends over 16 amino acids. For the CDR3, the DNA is TGTGCCAGCAGTTTGACAGGGCCCTCTGGGGCCAACGTCCTGACTTTC. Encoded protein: CASSLTGPSGANVLTF.